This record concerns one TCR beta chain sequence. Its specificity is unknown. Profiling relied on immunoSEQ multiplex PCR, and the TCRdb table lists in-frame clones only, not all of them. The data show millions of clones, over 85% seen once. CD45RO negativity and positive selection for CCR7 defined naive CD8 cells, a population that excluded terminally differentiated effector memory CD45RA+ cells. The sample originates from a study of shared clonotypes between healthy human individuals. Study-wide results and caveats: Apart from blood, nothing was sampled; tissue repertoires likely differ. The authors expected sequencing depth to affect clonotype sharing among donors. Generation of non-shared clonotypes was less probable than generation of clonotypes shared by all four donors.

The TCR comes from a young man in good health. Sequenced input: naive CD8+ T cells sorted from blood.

CDR3 region: CASSFPTSRETQYF. For the CDR3, the DNA is TGTGCCAGCAGCTTTCCAACTAGCCGAGAGACCCAGTACTTC. The chain combines TRBV13 with TRBJ2-5, with a tentative D call TRBD2 (6 bases). V was shortened by 3 bases and J by 4 bases, with 12 bases between the two germline ends. This CDR3 comprises 14 residues. The germline V gene has CDR1 PRHDT and CDR2 FYEKMQ (reference sequence).